A single sample is the source of the 5 T cell receptor beta chains below, sequenced in a study of identical twins (dated by TCRdb to the mid-2010s). The library relied on 5' RACE. The sequencing machine was an Illumina HiSeq 2000. TCRdb reprocessed the public reads (quality trimming at Q25 with fastp, clone calling with MiXCR) and kept in-frame beta chains. Each entry is one CDR3 protein sequence, shown with its most common DNA and genes. The sample includes 650,000 to 750,000 distinct CDR3 sequences, with roughly 20% observed a single time. About 4.5% of the sample goes to the ten largest clones. A further study also used this sample, focusing on T cells expressing NK-cell markers.

The sequencing input was PBMCs. These receptor sequences come from a woman aged 18-35 years in good health.

This clonotype was detected a few times. The chain uses TRBV12-3 or TRBV12-4 and TRBJ2-7; TRBD2 aligns across 10 bases. The CDR3 contains 15 residues. Trimming at V came to 4 bases and at J to 7 bases, leaving 10 bases not matched to a gene. CDR3 in amino acids: CASSSSGSGRYEQYF. The CDR3 nucleotides read TGTGCCAGCAGTTCCTCAGGTAGCGGGAGGTATGAGCAGTACTTC.

This clonotype was observed a handful of times. The gene calls are TRBV5-4 and TRBJ2-1; 7 bases match TRBD1. CDR3 length: 14 amino acids. The J segment lost 9 bases and the V segment lost 4 bases, leaving 10 bases of the junction unmatched. In germline, CDR1 is SGHNT, CDR2 YYREEE (reference sequence). CDR3 DNA: TGTGCCAGCAGCCCCTCGACAGGGTTGGCTGAGCAGTTCTTC. Protein product: CASSPSTGLAEQFF.

This clonotype was seen ten or more times. V usage is TRBV12-3 or TRBV12-4 and J usage is TRBJ2-1; 7 bases line up with TRBD2. Losses at the gene ends were 5 bases for V and 5 bases for J; bases not matched to a gene: 3. This CDR3 spans 13 amino acids. The CDR3 sequence is CASSLGTNNEQFF. The DNA for the CDR3 is TGTGCCAGCAGTCTTGGGACTAACAATGAGCAGTTCTTC.

This clonotype was counted between two and nine times. This chain connects TRBV6-1 to TRBJ1-5; 11 bases agree with TRBD1. Germline trimming cut 5 bases from V and 6 bases from J; bases unmatched to any gene: 6. Germline V gene lookup returns CDR1 MNHNS and CDR2 SASEGT. The CDR3 is 15 residues long. The chain's CDR3 is CASSPRDRGSQPQHF. The CDR3 DNA is TGTGCCAGCAGTCCCCGGGACAGGGGGAGTCAGCCCCAGCATTTT.

The chain combines TRBV5-1 with TRBJ2-7, with TRBD1 as a possible D gene (7 bases). Germline V gene data show CDR1 as SGHRS and CDR2 as YFSETQ. The V gene lost 1 base and the J gene lost 7 bases, with 15 bases spanning the gap. The CDR3 has 14 amino acids. CDR3: CASSLSRGDEEQYF. CDR3 bases: TGCGCCAGCAGCTTGAGCAGGGGGGACGAGGAGCAGTACTTC.